A single sample is the source of the 29 T cell receptor beta chains below, sequenced in a study of shared clonotypes between healthy human individuals. Assay: immunoSEQ multiplex PCR; the TCRdb copy retains only in-frame clones and omits some. The sample includes 1.6 million or so clones, about 96% of them seen just once. The sample was naive CD4+ T cells sorted from blood. Regarding subset: CD45RA+ positively selected. Receptor source: a man aged 30-40 years in good health.

The rearrangement links TRBV11-2 to TRBJ2-2, with 12 bases fitting TRBD2. Trimming took 4 bases from V and 1 from J; bases not matched to a gene: 10. CDR1 and CDR2 from the germline V gene are SGHAT and FQNNGV. The CDR3 loop spans 19 amino acids. The CDR3 protein is CASSSPPWTSGKNTGELFF. Written as DNA, the CDR3 is TGTGCCAGCAGCTCCCCACCGTGGACTAGCGGGAAGAACACCGGGGAGCTGTTTTTT.

A note on this clone: Other DNA variants within this sample encode the same CDR3. The rearrangement uses TRBV28 and TRBJ1-4; D unclear. The germline gives CDR1 MDHEN, CDR2 SYDVKM. Trimming pared 4 bases from V and 8 bases from J, leaving 5 bases between. The CDR3 is 11 amino acids. CDR3 sequence: CASSSYEKLFF. The CDR3 nucleotides are TGTGCCAGCAGTTCATACGAAAAACTGTTTTTT.

V usage is TRBV28 and J usage is TRBJ2-2, with 8 bases matching TRBD2. CDR1 and CDR2 (germline): MDHEN, SYDVKM. V lost 7 bases and J lost 4; bases outside the gene matches: 11. The CDR3 runs 16 residues. This CDR3 is CASIQARLAGTGELFF. CDR3 bases: TGTGCCAGCATCCAGGCGCGGCTAGCGGGCACCGGGGAGCTGTTTTTT.

The rearrangement joins TRBV6-1 to TRBJ2-3; 10 bases are shared with TRBD1. V shed 6 bases, J shed 3 bases, and the junction held 3 bases outside the gene matches. The CDR3 sequence is 14 residues long. In germline, CDR1 is MNHNS, CDR2 SASEGT. CDR3 bases: TGTGCCAGCAGGGAGGGACAGGGGACAGATACGCAGTATTTT. As protein: CASREGQGTDTQYF.

This rearrangement joins TRBV7-3 to TRBJ2-2; D ambiguous. The V gene's germline CDR1 is SGHTA and CDR2 FQGTGA. Trimming cost V 7 bases and J 4 bases, with 16 bases left between them. The CDR3 loop spans 15 amino acids. This CDR3 reads CASTQNPSSTGELFF. CDR3 DNA sequence: TGTGCCAGCACCCAGAACCCGAGTTCCACCGGGGAGCTGTTTTTT.

The chain is built from TRBV6-5 and TRBJ2-3; D is unclear. Germline-derived CDR1 and CDR2 are MNHEY and SVGAGI. The V gene lost 5 bases and the J gene lost 2 bases, with 5 bases spanning the gap. This CDR3 is 12 amino acids long. CDR3: CASSLYTDTQYF. As DNA, the CDR3 is TGTGCCAGCAGTCTTTACACAGATACGCAGTATTTT.

The chain joins TRBV27 to TRBJ2-3; D is possibly TRBD2 (6 bases). The CDR3 is made up of 15 amino acids. The germline CDR1 and CDR2 sequences are MNHEY and SMNVEV (reference sequence). The V and J ends lost 4 bases and 0 bases respectively, with 11 bases between them. CDR3 bases: TGTGCCAGCAGTTGGGGTAGCGGTAGCACAGATACGCAGTATTTT. Protein sequence: CASSWGSGSTDTQYF.

V and J are TRBV5-1 and TRBJ2-3; 9 bases agree with TRBD2. Per the germline V gene, CDR1 is SGHRS and CDR2 is YFSETQ. V lost 3 bases and J lost 3; bases outside the gene matches: 14. This CDR3 is built from 18 residues. This CDR3 reads CASSSLSAGGGGTDTQYF. The CDR3 DNA reads as TGCGCCAGCAGCTCCCTGTCAGCGGGGGGAGGTGGGACAGATACGCAGTATTTT.

The chain links TRBV4-1 to TRBJ2-4; no clear D gene. Per the germline V gene, CDR1 is MGHRA and CDR2 is YSYEKL. Trimming stripped 3 bases from V and 6 bases from J, with 12 bases between. CDR3 length equals 14 residues. CDR3 residues: CASSQDPSGNIQYF. CDR3 nucleotide sequence: TGCGCCAGCAGCCAGGACCCCTCAGGAAACATTCAGTACTTC.

This rearrangement joins TRBV6-1 to TRBJ1-5; no clear D gene. Germline V gene lookup returns CDR1 MNHNS and CDR2 SASEGT. Trimming stripped 6 bases from V and 9 bases from J, with 12 bases between. The CDR3 loop spans 12 amino acids. This CDR3 is CASRYQARPQHF. Here the CDR3 DNA reads TGTGCCAGCAGGTATCAGGCCCGGCCCCAGCATTTT.

This chain uses TRBV7-8 with TRBJ2-1; D remains unclear. Germline-derived CDR1 and CDR2 are SGHVS and FQNEAQ. This CDR3 has 12 residues. V lost 4 bases to trimming and J lost 3 bases, with 4 bases between them. The DNA of the CDR3 is TGTGCCAGCAGCTCCATCTACAATGAGCAGTTCTTC. Translated: CASSSIYNEQFF.

The V gene is TRBV6-6, the J gene TRBJ1-1; no reliable D call. There are 12 residues in the CDR3. Trimming shortened V by 8 bases and J by 1 base, and 8 bases separated the two germline ends. CDR1 is MNHNY and CDR2 is SVGAGI in the germline V gene (reference sequence). CDR3 nucleotide sequence: TGTGCCAGCCGTTCCGCGAACACTGAAGCTTTCTTT. Translated: CASRSANTEAFF.

The V gene is TRBV11-3, the J gene TRBJ2-2, with 12 bases lining up with TRBD2. V shed 4 bases, J shed 3 bases, and the junction held 9 bases outside the gene matches. The CDR3 totals 18 residues. CDR1 and CDR2 (germline): SGHNT, YENEEA. The CDR3 loop reads CASSSLAGGSFYTGELFF. The CDR3 coding sequence is TGTGCCAGCAGCTCCCTAGCGGGAGGGTCCTTTTACACCGGGGAGCTGTTTTTT.

The CDR3 here is CPWARTGMTFF. CDR3 nucleotide sequence: TGCCCCTGGGCTAGGACAGGGATGACTTTCTTT. The V and J genes are TRBV5-1 and TRBJ1-1; 8 positions match TRBD1. Germline V gene lookup returns CDR1 SGHRS and CDR2 YFSETQ. The CDR3 contains 11 residues.

The chain recombines TRBV5-3 with TRBJ2-7; 8 bases align to TRBD2. TRBV5-3 is treated as an ORF (open reading frame) with a function not yet certain. The CDR3 has 14 residues. V was pared by 3 bases and J by 3 bases, with 5 bases of the junction left unmatched. CDR3 in amino acids: CARSSRLANYEQYF. CDR3 bases: TGTGCCAGAAGCTCCCGACTAGCGAACTACGAGCAGTACTTC.

This rearrangement joins TRBV19 to TRBJ2-3; 7 bases map to TRBD2. Germline-derived CDR1 and CDR2 are LNHDA and SQIVND (reference sequence). Trimming took 4 bases from V and 4 from J; bases not matched to a gene: 5. The CDR3 length is 14 residues. CDR3 protein: CASSKRDVSDTQYF. Written as DNA, the CDR3 is TGTGCCAGTAGTAAGCGGGACGTATCAGATACGCAGTATTTT.

The gene calls are TRBV30 and TRBJ2-5, with D hard to call. Trimming left V 3 bases short and J 5 bases short, with 22 bases between. CDR3 size: 16 residues. Germline values: CDR1 GTSNPN, CDR2 SVGIG (reference sequence). CDR3 sequence reads: CAWSGPRPAPQETQYF. CDR3 in DNA: TGTGCCTGGAGCGGTCCTCGCCCGGCCCCCCAGGAGACCCAGTACTTC.

This rearrangement joins TRBV10-3 to TRBJ1-2; 7 bases map to TRBD1. Germline values: CDR1 ENHRY, CDR2 SYGVKD. The CDR3 has 14 amino acids. Trimming removed 6 bases from V and 3 bases from J; junction bases left unmatched: 7. CDR3 sequence (DNA): TGTGCCATCAGATGGACAGGCGAAGACTATGGCTACACCTTC. This encodes CAIRWTGEDYGYTF.

The rearrangement joins TRBV19 to TRBJ1-2, with D maybe TRBD1 (5 bases). Looked up from germline, CDR1 is LNHDA and CDR2 is SQIVND (reference sequence). This CDR3 contains 15 residues. Trimming left V 4 bases short and J 4 bases short, with 16 bases between. This CDR3 is CASSRGDLLGYGYTF. The CDR3 region has the DNA TGTGCCAGTAGTAGGGGGGACCTTTTGGGCTATGGCTACACCTTC.

The V call is TRBV7-6, the J call TRBJ2-7; 8 positions agree with TRBD2. The trim removed 0 bases at V and 6 bases at J, leaving 7 bases unmatched. The germline V gene has CDR1 SGHVS and CDR2 FNYEAQ. This CDR3 region has 15 residues. Here the CDR3 DNA reads TGTGCCAGCAGCTTAGCGCCCAGCGGGAGCGCCGAGCAGTACTTC. Protein: CASSLAPSGSAEQYF.

The J gene is TRBJ2-3, the V gene TRBV5-1; perhaps TRBD1 as D (5 bases). The length of the CDR3 is 14 residues. CDR1 and CDR2 (germline): SGHRS, YFSETQ. V lost 4 bases and J lost 4, with 13 bases in between. The CDR3 DNA reads as TGCGCCAGCAGCCAACAGGTGTCGTCAGATACGCAGTATTTT. This gives the protein CASSQQVSSDTQYF.

The chain has TRBV5-1 and TRBJ2-5; no firm D call. V shed 4 bases and J shed 4 bases, with 8 bases lying between them. CDR3 length equals 12 residues. Germline assignment: CDR1 SGHRS and CDR2 YFSETQ. CDR3 region: CASSRDRETQYF. CDR3 bases: TGCGCCAGCAGCCGAGATCGAGAGACCCAGTACTTC.

V gene TRBV5-5 combines with J gene TRBJ2-2; 7 bases align to TRBD1. The CDR3 runs to 14 residues. J gave up 8 bases and V 2 bases, and 6 bases lay outside the gene matches. Germline-derived CDR1 and CDR2 are SGHKS and YYEKEE (reference sequence). The CDR3 spells CASSFTGVGGELFF. The CDR3 DNA reads as TGTGCCAGCAGCTTCACAGGGGTGGGAGGGGAGCTGTTTTTT.

The chain recombines TRBV5-1 with TRBJ2-1, with 10 bases identical to TRBD2. The CDR3 runs to 15 residues. V shed 2 bases and J 6 bases; nucleotides not matched to a gene: 5. The germline V gene has CDR1 SGHRS and CDR2 YFSETQ. CDR3 in DNA: TGCGCCAGCAGCTTAGCGGGAGGGCAAGTCAATGAGCAGTTCTTC. Translation: CASSLAGGQVNEQFF. The whole variable domain, remainder taken from reference TRBV5-1 and TRBJ2-1, is KAGVTQTPRYLIKTRGQQVTLSCSPISGHRSVSWYQQTPGQGLQFLFEYFSETQRNKGNFPGRFSGRQFSNSRSEMNVSTLELGDSALYLCASSLAGGQVNEQFFGPGTRLTVL.

The V call is TRBV19, the J call TRBJ2-5; tentatively, D is TRBD2 (6 bases). This CDR3 contains 16 residues. V gave up 1 base and J gave up 6 bases, with 18 bases separating them. CDR1 and CDR2 (germline): LNHDA, SQIVND (reference sequence). CDR3 in amino acids: CASSIVLRGTQKTQYF. CDR3 nucleotide sequence: TGTGCCAGTAGTATAGTATTGCGCGGGACTCAAAAGACCCAGTACTTC.

The chain couples TRBV5-1 to TRBJ2-2; D is ambiguous. This CDR3 is built from 16 residues. CDR1 and CDR2 from the germline V gene are SGHRS and YFSETQ. V dropped 4 bases and J dropped 1 base, with 14 bases sitting between them. CDR3 sequence: CASSDGPIENTGELFF. The CDR3 bases are TGCGCCAGCAGCGATGGTCCGATCGAGAACACCGGGGAGCTGTTTTTT.

The chain recombines TRBV18 with TRBJ1-3; 8 bases fit TRBD1. Germline V lookup: CDR1 KGHSH, CDR2 LQKENI. This CDR3 comprises 17 residues. V dropped 3 bases and J dropped 0; count of bases not matched to a gene: 7. CDR3 amino acids: CASSPLDTGGSGNTIYF. Here the CDR3 DNA reads TGTGCCAGCTCACCGCTAGACACAGGGGGCTCTGGAAACACCATATATTTT.

This chain connects TRBV20-1 to TRBJ2-7; a possible D gene is TRBD1 (5 bases). The CDR3 spans 11 residues. The germline V and J ends were trimmed by 4 bases and 3 bases, with 7 bases remaining between them. In germline, CDR1 is DFQATT, CDR2 SNEGSKA (reference sequence). The CDR3 loop reads CSATTVYEQYF. Here the CDR3 DNA reads TGCAGTGCTACGACAGTCTACGAGCAGTACTTC.

This clone was detected once. The chain is built from TRBV11-2 and TRBJ1-2; D unclear. CDR1 and CDR2 (germline): SGHAT, FQNNGV. V was pared by 5 bases and J by 0 bases, with 4 bases between. The CDR3 has 12 residues. The CDR3 loop is CASSQANYGYTF. In nucleotides, the CDR3 is TGTGCCAGCAGCCAGGCTAACTATGGCTACACCTTC.